This T cell receptor (beta chain) appears in the sequencing data of a study of T cell repertoires in cytomegalovirus infection. Across the study: Indicated by public TCR beta signatures were CMV infection and matching HLA type.

This clonotype has ten or more counts. Its target is unknown. TCRdb fed the reads into MiXCR, producing one record per CDR3 protein. The sample has about 200,000 distinct CDR3 sequences; less than 9.5% are singletons. The length of the CDR3 is 15 residues. Trimming took 5 bases from V and 7 from J; bases not matched to a gene: 10. Per the germline V gene, CDR1 is SGHTA and CDR2 is FQGNSA. Study-wide findings and caveats: Based on cumulative public TCR beta family frequency, carriers of CMV plus the relevant HLA were identified. Predominance within the ex vivo response was attributable to HLA-C-restricted CMV-specific TCR beta clonotypes.

This clonotype originated in a human donor in good health (CMV status not recorded). Some clones in this sample may be carry-over from other donors' samples. Input material: PBMCs. The gene calls are TRBV7-2 and TRBJ1-1; TRBD1 matches at 10 bases. CDR3 DNA sequence: TGTGCCAGCAGCGCCAGGACAGGGGGGTACGGTGAAGCTTTCTTT. The encoded protein is CASSARTGGYGEAFF. The whole variable domain, filled in from reference TRBV7-2 and TRBJ1-1, reads GAGVSQSPSNKVTEKGKDVELRCDPISGHTALYWYRQSLGQGLEFLIYFQGNSAPDKSGLPSDRFSAERTGGSVSTLTIQRTQQEDSAVYLCASSARTGGYGEAFFGQGTRLTVV.